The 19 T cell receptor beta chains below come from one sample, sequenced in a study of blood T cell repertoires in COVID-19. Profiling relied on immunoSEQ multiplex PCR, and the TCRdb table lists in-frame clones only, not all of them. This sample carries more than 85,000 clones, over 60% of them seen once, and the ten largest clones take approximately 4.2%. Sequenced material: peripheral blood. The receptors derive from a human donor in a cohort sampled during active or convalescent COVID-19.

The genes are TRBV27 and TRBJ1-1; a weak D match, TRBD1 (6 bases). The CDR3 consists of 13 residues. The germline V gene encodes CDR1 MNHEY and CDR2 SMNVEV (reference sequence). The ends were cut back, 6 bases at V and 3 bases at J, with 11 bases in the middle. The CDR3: CASRTNRDTEAFF. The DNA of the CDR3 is TGTGCCAGCAGGACCAACAGGGACACTGAAGCTTTCTTT.

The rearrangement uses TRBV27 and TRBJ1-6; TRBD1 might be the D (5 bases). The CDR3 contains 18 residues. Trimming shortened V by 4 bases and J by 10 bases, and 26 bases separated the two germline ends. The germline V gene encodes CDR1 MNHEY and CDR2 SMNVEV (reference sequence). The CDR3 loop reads CASSSATAIERRNSPLHF. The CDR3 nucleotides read TGTGCCAGCAGTTCCGCGACAGCCATTGAAAGAAGGAACTCACCCCTCCACTTT.

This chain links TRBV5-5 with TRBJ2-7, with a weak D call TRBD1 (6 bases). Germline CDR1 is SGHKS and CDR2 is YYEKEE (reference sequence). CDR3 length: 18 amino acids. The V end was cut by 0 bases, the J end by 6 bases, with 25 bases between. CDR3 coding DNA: TGTGCCAGCAGCTTGGCCGGACAGAACCGATACCTCCGCGGCGAGCAGTACTTC. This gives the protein CASSLAGQNRYLRGEQYF. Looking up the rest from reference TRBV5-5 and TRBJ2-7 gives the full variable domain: DAGVTQSPTHLIKTRGQQVTLRCSPISGHKSVSWYQQVLGQGPQFIFQYYEKEERGRGNFPDRFSARQFPNYSSELNVNALLLGDSALYLCASSLAGQNRYLRGEQYFGPGTRLTVT.

CDR3 region: CASSSGMGRVTDTQYF. The CDR3 bases are TGTGCCAGCAGCTCCGGCATGGGCAGGGTCACAGATACGCAGTATTTT. The V gene is TRBV27, the J gene TRBJ2-3; tentative D call: TRBD1 (5 bases). V was shortened by 6 bases and J by 2 bases, with 18 bases between the two germline ends. The germline gives CDR1 MNHEY, CDR2 SMNVEV (reference sequence). This CDR3 is built from 16 residues.

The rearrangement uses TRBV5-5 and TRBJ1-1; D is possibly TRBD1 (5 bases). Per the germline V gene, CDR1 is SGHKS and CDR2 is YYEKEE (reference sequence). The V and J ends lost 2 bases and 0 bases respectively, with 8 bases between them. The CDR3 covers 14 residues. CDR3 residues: CASSFWGLNTEAFF. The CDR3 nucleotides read TGTGCCAGCAGCTTCTGGGGCTTGAACACTGAAGCTTTCTTT.

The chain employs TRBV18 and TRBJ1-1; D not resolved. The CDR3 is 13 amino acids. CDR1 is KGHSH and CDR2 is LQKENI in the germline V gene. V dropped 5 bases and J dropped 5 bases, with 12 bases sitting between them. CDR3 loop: CASSSLPETEAFF. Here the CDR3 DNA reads TGTGCCAGCTCATCCCTCCCAGAAACTGAAGCTTTCTTT.

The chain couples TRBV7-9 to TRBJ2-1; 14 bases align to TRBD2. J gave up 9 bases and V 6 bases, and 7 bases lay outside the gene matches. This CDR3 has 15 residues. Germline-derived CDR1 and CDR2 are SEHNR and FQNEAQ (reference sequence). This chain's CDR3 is CASRGLAGVVVEQFF. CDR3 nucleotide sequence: TGTGCCAGCAGGGGACTAGCGGGGGTGGTGGTTGAGCAGTTCTTC.

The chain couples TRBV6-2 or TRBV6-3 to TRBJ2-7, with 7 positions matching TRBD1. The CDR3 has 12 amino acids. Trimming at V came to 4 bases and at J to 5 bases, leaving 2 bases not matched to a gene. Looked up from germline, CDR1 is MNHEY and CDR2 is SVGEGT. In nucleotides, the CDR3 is TGTGCCAGCAGTTTGACAGGGCACGAGCAGTACTTC. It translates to CASSLTGHEQYF.

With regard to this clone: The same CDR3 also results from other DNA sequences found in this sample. CDR3 amino acids: CASSQGTGGGSPLHF. The DNA for the CDR3 is TGTGCCAGCAGCCAAGGCACAGGGGGCGGTTCACCCCTCCACTTT. V and J are TRBV3-1 (or the pseudogene TRBV3-2) and TRBJ1-6; 9 bases are a match to TRBD1. The CDR3 consists of 15 residues. Germline V gene lookup returns CDR1 LGHDT and CDR2 YNNKEL (reference sequence). The V and J ends lost 1 base and 9 bases, in that order; junction bases with no gene match: 4.

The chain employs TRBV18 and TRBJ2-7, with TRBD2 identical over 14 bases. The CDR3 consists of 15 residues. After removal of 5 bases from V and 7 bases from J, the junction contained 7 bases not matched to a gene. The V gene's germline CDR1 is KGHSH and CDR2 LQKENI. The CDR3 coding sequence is TGTGCCAGCTCATCGGGACTAGCGGGAGTGAGGGAGCAGTACTTC. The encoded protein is CASSSGLAGVREQYF.

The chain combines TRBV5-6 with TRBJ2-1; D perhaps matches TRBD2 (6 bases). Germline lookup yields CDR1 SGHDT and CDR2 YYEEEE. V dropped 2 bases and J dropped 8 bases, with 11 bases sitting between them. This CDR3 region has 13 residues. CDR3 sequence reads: CASSFGLRYEQFF. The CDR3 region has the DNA TGTGCCAGCAGCTTTGGACTACGGTATGAGCAGTTCTTC.

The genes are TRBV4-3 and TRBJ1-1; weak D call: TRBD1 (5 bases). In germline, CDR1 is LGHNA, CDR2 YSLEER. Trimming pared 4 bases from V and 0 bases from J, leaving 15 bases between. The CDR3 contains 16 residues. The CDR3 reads CASSPARDFMNTEAFF. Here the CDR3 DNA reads TGCGCCAGCAGCCCGGCACGGGACTTTATGAACACTGAAGCTTTCTTT.

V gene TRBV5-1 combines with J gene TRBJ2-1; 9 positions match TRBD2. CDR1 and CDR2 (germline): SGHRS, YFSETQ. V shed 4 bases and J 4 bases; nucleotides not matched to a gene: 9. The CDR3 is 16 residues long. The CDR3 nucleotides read TGCGCCAGCAGCCTAACTAGCGGGCGTCCTTACAATGAGCAGTTCTTC. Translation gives CASSLTSGRPYNEQFF. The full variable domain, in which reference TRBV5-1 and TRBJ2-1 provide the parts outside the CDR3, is KAGVTQTPRYLIKTRGQQVTLSCSPISGHRSVSWYQQTPGQGLQFLFEYFSETQRNKGNFPGRFSGRQFSNSRSEMNVSTLELGDSALYLCASSLTSGRPYNEQFFGPGTRLTVL.

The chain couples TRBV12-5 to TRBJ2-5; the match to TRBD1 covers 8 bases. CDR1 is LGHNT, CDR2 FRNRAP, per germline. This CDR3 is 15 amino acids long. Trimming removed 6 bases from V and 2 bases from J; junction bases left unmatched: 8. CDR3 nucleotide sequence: TGTGCTAGTGGCCTGGACAGGGTGGGGCAAGAGACCCAGTACTTC. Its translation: CASGLDRVGQETQYF.

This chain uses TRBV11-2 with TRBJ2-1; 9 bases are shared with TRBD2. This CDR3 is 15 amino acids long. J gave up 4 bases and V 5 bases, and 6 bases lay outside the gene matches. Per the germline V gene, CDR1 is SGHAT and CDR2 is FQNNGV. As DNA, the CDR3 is TGTGCCAGCAGCCTTCGGACTAGCGTTTACAATGAGCAGTTCTTC. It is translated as CASSLRTSVYNEQFF.

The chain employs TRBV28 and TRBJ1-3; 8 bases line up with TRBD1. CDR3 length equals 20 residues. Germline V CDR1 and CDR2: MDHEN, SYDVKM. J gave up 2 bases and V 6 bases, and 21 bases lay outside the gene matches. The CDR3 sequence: CASSHLARGHRGSAGNTIYF. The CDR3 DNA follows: TGTGCCAGCAGCCACTTGGCCCGGGGCCACAGGGGGTCAGCTGGAAACACCATATATTTT.

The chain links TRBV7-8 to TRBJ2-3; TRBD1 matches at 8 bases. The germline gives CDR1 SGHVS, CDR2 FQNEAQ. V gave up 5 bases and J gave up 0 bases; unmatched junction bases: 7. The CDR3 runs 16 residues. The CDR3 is CASSPLRTGSTDTQYF. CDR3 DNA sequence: TGTGCCAGCAGCCCCTTAAGGACAGGGAGCACAGATACGCAGTATTTT. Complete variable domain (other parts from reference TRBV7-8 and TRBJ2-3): GAGVSQSPRYKVAKRGQDVALRCDPISGHVSLFWYQQALGQGPEFLTYFQNEAQLDKSGLPSDRFFAERPEGSVSTLKIQRTQQEDSAVYLCASSPLRTGSTDTQYFGPGTRLTVL.

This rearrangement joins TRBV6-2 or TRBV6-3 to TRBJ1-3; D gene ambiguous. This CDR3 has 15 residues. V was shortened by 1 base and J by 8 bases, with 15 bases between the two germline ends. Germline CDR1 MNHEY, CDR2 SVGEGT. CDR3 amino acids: CASSYLSGGWDTIYF. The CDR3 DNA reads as TGTGCCAGCAGTTACTTATCAGGAGGATGGGACACCATATATTTT.

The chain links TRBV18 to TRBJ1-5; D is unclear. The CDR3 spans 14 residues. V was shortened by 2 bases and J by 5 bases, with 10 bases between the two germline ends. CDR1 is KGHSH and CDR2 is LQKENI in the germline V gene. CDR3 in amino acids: CASSPFRTDQPQHF. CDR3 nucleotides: TGTGCCAGCTCACCATTTCGCACAGATCAGCCCCAGCATTTT.